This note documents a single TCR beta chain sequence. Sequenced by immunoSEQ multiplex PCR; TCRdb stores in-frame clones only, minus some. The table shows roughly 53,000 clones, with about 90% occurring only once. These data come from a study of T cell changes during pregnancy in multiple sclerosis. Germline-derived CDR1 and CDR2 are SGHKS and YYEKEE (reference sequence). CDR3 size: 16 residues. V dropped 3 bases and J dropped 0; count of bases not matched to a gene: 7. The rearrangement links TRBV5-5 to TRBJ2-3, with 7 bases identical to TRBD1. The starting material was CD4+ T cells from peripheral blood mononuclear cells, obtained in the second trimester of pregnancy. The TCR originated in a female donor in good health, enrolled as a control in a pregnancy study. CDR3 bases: TGTGCCAGCAGCTCCCGACAGGGCCCTAGCACAGATACGCAGTATTTT. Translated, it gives CASSSRQGPSTDTQYF.